Listed here are 32 T cell receptor beta chains from one sample, sequenced in a study of regulatory T cells in long-lasting Graves disease. The sample's time point: persistent/refractory GD, antithyroid drugs over 5 years with positive TRAb. Following extraction of RNA from PBMCs, that RNA was used to make the TCR library. Arm-PCR of CDR3 regions and iRepertoire HTBI primers were the basis on which TCR beta libraries were built. TCRdb re-analysed the multiplex PCR reads in MiXCR, keeping a single row per CDR3 protein. The data contain roughly 400,000 distinct CDR3 sequences, roughly 20% of them seen just once; the ten biggest clones take up less than 25%. Sequencing was performed on peripheral blood mononuclear cells (PBMCs), taken when the disease was refractory, from a patient treated with antithyroid drugs. Receptor source: a female donor with Graves disease.

The chain employs TRBV20-1 and TRBJ2-7; 13 bases line up with TRBD2. J was trimmed by 2 bases and V by 5 bases; bases with no gene match: 12. This CDR3 region has 17 residues. CDR1 is DFQATT and CDR2 is SNEGSKA in the germline V gene (reference sequence). The CDR3 is CSASGTSGTLIAYEQYF. The DNA of the CDR3 is TGCAGTGCTTCGGGGACTAGCGGGACCCTGATTGCCTACGAGCAGTACTTC.

At least ten counts were recorded for this clonotype. The V and J genes are TRBV7-2 and TRBJ2-2, with D possibly matching TRBD2 (5 bases). This CDR3 region has 13 residues. V shed 6 bases and J shed 2 bases, with 7 bases lying between them. Germline V gene data show CDR1 as SGHTA and CDR2 as FQGNSA. The CDR3 region has the DNA TGTGCCAGCAGGAGGGTTAACACCGGGGAGCTGTTTTTT. Encoded protein: CASRRVNTGELFF. The full variable domain, completed using reference TRBV7-2 and TRBJ2-2, is GAGVSQSPSNKVTEKGKDVELRCDPISGHTALYWYRQSLGQGLEFLIYFQGNSAPDKSGLPSDRFSAERTGGSVSTLTIQRTQQEDSAVYLCASRRVNTGELFFGEGSRLTVL.

This clonotype appeared many times. This sequence joins TRBV20-1 and TRBJ1-2; D unresolved. Germline CDR1 reads DFQATT; CDR2 reads SNEGSKA (reference sequence). V dropped 8 bases and J dropped 0 bases, with 10 bases sitting between them. The CDR3 has 12 residues. CDR3: CSKTETNYGYTF. CDR3 DNA: TGCAGTAAGACCGAAACTAACTATGGCTACACCTTC.

This chain joins TRBV12-3 or TRBV12-4 and TRBJ1-1; D unresolved. Trimming took 3 bases from V and 2 from J, leaving 16 bases between them. The CDR3 totals 16 residues. The CDR3 loop is CASSFYLELPNTEAFF. CDR3 DNA: TGTGCCAGCAGTTTTTATCTGGAGCTACCAAACACTGAAGCTTTCTTT.

In this sample, this clonotype turned up many times. V and J are TRBV28 and TRBJ1-1; tentatively, D is TRBD1 (5 bases). The germline gives CDR1 MDHEN, CDR2 SYDVKM. The CDR3 is made up of 15 amino acids. V gave up 2 bases and J gave up 0 bases, with 10 bases separating them. The CDR3 protein is CASSLGGTMNTEAFF. The CDR3 nucleotides read TGTGCCAGCAGTTTAGGGGGAACCATGAACACTGAAGCTTTCTTT.

This rearrangement joins TRBV15 to TRBJ1-4; D might be TRBD1 (6 bases). The CDR3 sequence is 15 residues long. CDR1 is LNHNV, CDR2 YYDKDF, per germline (reference sequence). Trimming pared 3 bases from V and 4 bases from J, leaving 12 bases between. The CDR3 spells CATSSRRGGNEKLFF. The CDR3, as DNA: TGTGCCACCAGCAGCAGAAGAGGGGGTAATGAAAAACTGTTTTTT.

This clonotype has a handful of counts. The genes are TRBV20-1 and TRBJ2-7, with a weak D call TRBD2 (5 bases). The CDR3 spans 13 residues. V was pared by 5 bases and J by 2 bases, with 13 bases between. Germline CDR1 reads DFQATT; CDR2 reads SNEGSKA (reference sequence). The CDR3 loop reads CSARLRLTYEQYF. In DNA form, the CDR3 reads TGCAGTGCTCGCCTTCGACTAACCTACGAGCAGTACTTC.

The chain is built from TRBV6-2 or TRBV6-3 and TRBJ2-2, with D possibly being TRBD2 (5 bases). The length of the CDR3 is 13 residues. CDR1 is MNHEY, CDR2 SVGEGT, per germline. Trimming cost V 5 bases and J 2 bases, with 6 bases left between them. The CDR3 is CASSDYNTGELFF. CDR3 DNA: TGTGCCAGCAGTGACTACAACACCGGGGAGCTGTTTTTT.

This clonotype came up many times. This rearrangement joins TRBV6-5 to TRBJ2-5; D is unclear. Germline lookup yields CDR1 MNHEY and CDR2 SVGAGI. The CDR3 is made up of 19 amino acids. V was trimmed by 0 bases and J by 5 bases, leaving 25 bases between them. The CDR3 protein is CASSYSSARPLLNGETQYF. CDR3 nucleotides: TGTGCCAGCAGTTACTCGAGTGCCCGCCCCCTACTCAACGGGGAGACCCAGTACTTC.

This clonotype has a count of ten or more. The chain has TRBV7-2 and TRBJ1-2; D perhaps matches TRBD1 (5 bases). CDR1 is SGHTA and CDR2 is FQGNSA in the germline V gene. Trimming removed 1 base at V and 6 bases at J, with 12 bases between. This CDR3 spans 14 amino acids. CDR3 in DNA: TGTGCCAGCAGCTTAGGCAGGGAAGTAGATGGCTACACCTTC. Protein product: CASSLGREVDGYTF.

This clonotype has just a few counts. V gene TRBV20-1 combines with J gene TRBJ2-7; TRBD2 aligns across 8 bases. This CDR3 spans 13 amino acids. Germline loops: CDR1 DFQATT, CDR2 SNEGSKA (reference sequence). Losses at the gene ends were 6 bases for V and 5 bases for J; bases not matched to a gene: 9. In DNA form, the CDR3 reads TGCAGTGCCCTACGGGAGGGGGGAGACGAGCAGTACTTC. Protein: CSALREGGDEQYF.

Regarding this clonotype: This may be a read error, as it is one base from a much larger clone. The chain couples TRBV6-9 to TRBJ2-5, with TRBD1 matching over 8 bases. Germline values: CDR1 MNHGY, CDR2 SVAAGI. The CDR3 extends over 13 amino acids. CDR3 DNA sequence: TGTGTCAGCAGTTCGGGACAGGTGGAGACCCAGTACTTC. Translating gives CVSSSGQVETQYF.

V is TRBV7-9 and J is TRBJ2-5; perhaps TRBD2 as D (6 bases). The CDR3 consists of 16 residues. Between the trimmed V and J ends, which lost 3 bases and 3 bases, there was a span of 17 bases. Per germline, CDR1 SEHNR and CDR2 FQNEAQ (reference sequence). The CDR3: CASSFRPRDSEETQYF. The CDR3 coding sequence is TGTGCCAGCAGCTTCCGGCCCAGGGACTCCGAAGAGACCCAGTACTTC.

A remark on this clonotype: Possible read error: a much larger clone is one base away. This chain links TRBV2 with TRBJ2-7, with 9 bases lining up with TRBD2. The CDR3 extends over 15 amino acids. J gave up 6 bases and V 5 bases, and 11 bases lay outside the gene matches. In germline, CDR1 is SNHLY, CDR2 FYNNEI. CDR3 nucleotides: TGTGCCAGCAGTTTCAGCGTGACTAGCGGCGGCGAGCAGTACTTC. Translating gives CASSFSVTSGGEQYF.

This chain uses TRBV27 with TRBJ2-7; D perhaps matches TRBD2 (6 bases). Trimming removed 2 bases at V and 5 bases at J, with 10 bases between. The germline V gene encodes CDR1 MNHEY and CDR2 SMNVEV (reference sequence). The CDR3 length is 13 residues. CDR3 in amino acids: CASSLRLGDEQYF. The CDR3 DNA reads as TGTGCCAGCAGTTTAAGACTAGGGGACGAGCAGTACTTC.

V gene TRBV19 combines with J gene TRBJ2-3, with D perhaps matching TRBD2 (5 bases). Germline-derived CDR1 and CDR2 are LNHDA and SQIVND (reference sequence). The CDR3 length is 14 residues. The V end was cut by 6 bases, the J end by 6 bases, with 16 bases between. The CDR3 sequence: CASSYVRASDTQYF. In DNA, the CDR3 is TGTGCCAGTAGCTACGTAAGGGCTAGCGATACGCAGTATTTT.

The table lists this clonotype with a few counts. The chain uses TRBV20-1 and TRBJ1-2; tentative D call: TRBD1 (5 bases). With 7 bases removed from V and 7 bases from J, the gap between germline ends came to 13 bases. This CDR3 contains 11 residues. Germline CDR1 reads DFQATT; CDR2 reads SNEGSKA (reference sequence). Written as DNA, the CDR3 is TGCAGTGGGGGGTCAACCCTTGGCTACACCTTC. Its protein product is CSGGSTLGYTF.

This clonotype occurred many times. The rearrangement joins TRBV6-1 to TRBJ1-5, with D unresolved. The V and J ends lost 7 bases and 8 bases respectively, with 12 bases between them. The CDR3 sequence is 12 residues long. CDR1 is MNHNS and CDR2 is SASEGT in the germline V gene. The CDR3 region is CASTDPGEPQHF. The DNA of the CDR3 is TGTGCCAGCACTGATCCCGGGGAGCCCCAGCATTTT.

This clonotype was seen at least ten times. V gene TRBV12-3 or TRBV12-4 combines with J gene TRBJ1-6, with no clear D. The V and J ends lost 7 bases and 0 bases respectively, with 16 bases between them. The CDR3 totals 17 residues. The chain's CDR3 is CASTPGEKSSYNSPLHF. CDR3 DNA sequence: TGTGCCAGCACCCCCGGGGAAAAAAGCTCCTATAATTCACCCCTCCACTTT.

The CDR3 here is CASGPARYTQYF. CDR3 nucleotide sequence: TGTGCTAGTGGCCCCGCCAGGTATACGCAGTATTTT. The chain carries TRBV12-5 and TRBJ2-3; no definite D call. CDR1 is LGHNT, CDR2 FRNRAP, per germline. V shed 6 bases and J shed 7 bases, with 11 bases lying between them. This CDR3 has 12 residues.

This clonotype was seen many times. V gene TRBV7-2 combines with J gene TRBJ2-7; 13 nucleotides line up with TRBD2. The CDR3 has 15 residues. The germline CDR1 and CDR2 sequences are SGHTA and FQGNSA. V lost 5 bases, J lost 5 bases, and 6 bases stayed unmatched. In DNA, the CDR3 is TGTGCCAGCAGCAGACTAGCGGGAGGAGGGAACGAGCAGTACTTC. It yields the protein CASSRLAGGGNEQYF.

The CDR3 here is CASSPEGRWEELFF. Written as DNA, the CDR3 is TGCGCCAGCAGCCCGGAGGGCAGGTGGGAGGAGCTGTTTTTT. The chain employs TRBV5-1 and TRBJ2-2; D might be TRBD2 (6 bases). CDR1 and CDR2 from the germline V gene are SGHRS and YFSETQ. The length of the CDR3 is 14 residues. The germline V and J ends were trimmed by 4 bases and 10 bases, with 17 bases remaining between them. Drawing the rest from reference TRBV5-1 and TRBJ2-2, the complete variable domain is KAGVTQTPRYLIKTRGQQVTLSCSPISGHRSVSWYQQTPGQGLQFLFEYFSETQRNKGNFPGRFSGRQFSNSRSEMNVSTLELGDSALYLCASSPEGRWEELFFGEGSRLTVL.

This clonotype was seen a few times. The V call is TRBV10-1, the J call TRBJ2-7; 12 bases match TRBD2. V lost 3 bases and J lost 6; bases outside the gene matches: 9. The CDR3 is made up of 16 amino acids. Per germline, CDR1 WNHNN and CDR2 SYGVQD (reference sequence). In DNA, the CDR3 is TGCGCCAGCAGTGACCTCCGACTAGCGGGAGAGGCCGAGCAGTACTTC. The encoded protein is CASSDLRLAGEAEQYF.

The J gene is TRBJ1-2, the V gene TRBV12-3 or TRBV12-4, with D perhaps TRBD1 (6 bases). This CDR3 has 14 residues. The V and J ends lost 9 bases and 4 bases respectively, with 18 bases between them. In DNA, the CDR3 is TGTGCCAGTACACCGGGACACGGATTCTATGGCTACACCTTC. Translating gives CASTPGHGFYGYTF.

This clonotype was seen at least ten times. The V call is TRBV28, the J call TRBJ2-7; 10 positions agree with TRBD2. The CDR3 covers 15 residues. J was trimmed by 2 bases and V by 5 bases; bases with no gene match: 6. The germline V gene has CDR1 MDHEN and CDR2 SYDVKM. The CDR3 region is CASSGPSGSPYEQYF. In DNA, the CDR3 is TGTGCCAGCAGTGGGCCTAGCGGGAGTCCCTACGAGCAGTACTTC.

This rearrangement joins TRBV12-5 to TRBJ1-3; 10 bases agree with TRBD1. Germline CDR1 and CDR2: LGHNT and FRNRAP. J lost 0 bases, V lost 5 bases, and 7 bases had no gene match. This CDR3 contains 17 residues. CDR3 residues: CASGPLGTGASGNTIYF. The CDR3 DNA is TGTGCTAGTGGTCCACTCGGGACAGGGGCCTCTGGAAACACCATATATTTT.

CDR3 amino acids: CASSSLAGLLGATNEQFF. CDR3 coding DNA: TGTGCCAGCAGCTCACTAGCGGGCTTGCTCGGGGCAACGAATGAGCAGTTCTTC. This chain connects TRBV7-9 to TRBJ2-1, with 9 bases lining up with TRBD2. Trimming at V came to 4 bases and at J to 7 bases, leaving 17 bases not matched to a gene. The CDR3 is made up of 18 amino acids. CDR1 SEHNR and CDR2 FQNEAQ come from the germline V gene (reference sequence).

This clonotype came up many times. The V and J genes are TRBV30 and TRBJ2-7; possibly TRBD2 for D (5 bases). Germline-derived CDR1 and CDR2 are GTSNPN and SVGIG (reference sequence). The V end lost 1 base, the J end lost 6 bases, and 10 bases lay between the germline ends. This CDR3 region has 12 residues. CDR3 bases: TGTGCCTGGAGTGAGTTGGGAGCCGAGCAGTACTTC. This sequence encodes CAWSELGAEQYF.

CDR3 sequence (DNA): TGTGCCACCGCAGCGGGAGATTCCTACGAGCAGTACTTC. Translated, it gives CATAAGDSYEQYF. The chain recombines TRBV6-1 with TRBJ2-7, with TRBD2 matching 8 bases. This CDR3 region has 13 residues. V was clipped by 10 bases and J by 1 base; unmatched bases: 6. Germline-derived CDR1 and CDR2 are MNHNS and SASEGT.

The chain couples TRBV4-1 to TRBJ2-5; D call uncertain. V was clipped by 0 bases and J by 3 bases, with 8 bases between them. The germline V gene encodes CDR1 MGHRA and CDR2 YSYEKL. The CDR3 loop spans 14 amino acids. The CDR3 DNA is TGCGCCAGCAGCCAAGAGTTAGCCGAAGAGACCCAGTACTTC. It is translated as CASSQELAEETQYF.

This clonotype has a count of ten or more. This chain uses TRBV30 with TRBJ1-1, with D possibly matching TRBD1 (6 bases). The CDR3 is made up of 13 amino acids. V dropped 2 bases and J dropped 4 bases, with 11 bases sitting between them. Per germline, CDR1 GTSNPN and CDR2 SVGIG (reference sequence). In nucleotides, the CDR3 is TGTGCCTGGAGTCCAGGGGCGAGCACTGAAGCTTTCTTT. Translation gives CAWSPGASTEAFF.

This clonotype has a count of ten or more. The chain employs TRBV2 and TRBJ1-3; D ambiguous. The CDR3 runs 13 residues. Trimming shortened V by 6 bases and J by 0 bases, and 6 bases separated the two germline ends. Germline V lookup: CDR1 SNHLY, CDR2 FYNNEI. In nucleotides, the CDR3 is TGTGCCAGCAGGGGGAGCTCTGGAAACACCATATATTTT. This gives the protein CASRGSSGNTIYF.